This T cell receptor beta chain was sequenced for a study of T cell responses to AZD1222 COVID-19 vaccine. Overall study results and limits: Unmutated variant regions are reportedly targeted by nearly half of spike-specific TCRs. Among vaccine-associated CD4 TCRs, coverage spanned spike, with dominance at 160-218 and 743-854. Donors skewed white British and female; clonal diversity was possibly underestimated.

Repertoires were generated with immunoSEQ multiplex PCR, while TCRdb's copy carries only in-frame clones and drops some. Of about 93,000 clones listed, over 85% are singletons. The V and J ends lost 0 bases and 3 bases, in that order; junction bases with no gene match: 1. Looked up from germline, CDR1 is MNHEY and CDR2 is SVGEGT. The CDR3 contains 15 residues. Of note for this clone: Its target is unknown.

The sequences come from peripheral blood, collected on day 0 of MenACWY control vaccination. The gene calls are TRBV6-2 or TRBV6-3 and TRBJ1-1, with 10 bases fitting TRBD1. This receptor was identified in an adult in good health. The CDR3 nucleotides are TGTGCCAGCAGTTACTCCGGGACAGGGGACACTGAAGCTTTCTTT. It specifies CASSYSGTGDTEAFF.